The 19 T cell receptor beta chains reported below all come from one sample, sequenced in a study of T cells in Graves' hyperthyroidism and ophthalmopathy. Authors of the study amplified TCR beta CDR3 regions from RNA transcripts. The HTBI primer set was used in a first-round RT-PCR of the TCR CDR3. One entry per CDR3 protein, called by TCRdb with MiXCR from the multiplex PCR reads. Counted here are roughly 570,000 distinct CDR3 sequences, about 45% occurring once; the ten biggest clones make up 15% to 20%. Sequencing was done on a sample of peripheral blood or thyroid tissue (not recorded which). These receptors originate from an adult woman with Graves' disease, either hyperthyroidism or ophthalmopathy (not recorded which).

This clonotype was detected only a few times. The chain joins TRBV7-2 to TRBJ1-2; 9 positions match TRBD1. The CDR3 totals 14 residues. CDR1 and CDR2 from the germline V gene are SGHTA and FQGNSA. Trimming removed 8 bases from V and 10 bases from J; junction bases left unmatched: 14. The CDR3, as DNA: TGTGCCAGCCTCCTGACAGGGGGATCATTTGACTACACCTTC. Protein product: CASLLTGGSFDYTF. Full variable domain (remainder filled in from reference TRBV7-2 and TRBJ1-2): GAGVSQSPSNKVTEKGKDVELRCDPISGHTALYWYRQSLGQGLEFLIYFQGNSAPDKSGLPSDRFSAERTGGSVSTLTIQRTQQEDSAVYLCASLLTGGSFDYTFGSGTRLTVV.

This chain links TRBV5-1 with TRBJ2-7; 8 bases are shared with TRBD1. The germline V gene has CDR1 SGHRS and CDR2 YFSETQ. The CDR3 contains 14 residues. Trimming at V came to 3 bases and at J to 6 bases, leaving 8 bases not matched to a gene. CDR3 residues: CASSSRQGLGEQYF. The CDR3 coding sequence is TGCGCCAGCAGCTCACGACAGGGGTTGGGCGAGCAGTACTTC.

This clonotype showed up just a few times. The chain is built from TRBV9 and TRBJ1-1; D is perhaps TRBD1 (6 bases). Deletions cut 0 bases from V and 1 base from J, with 19 bases between. This CDR3 region has 18 residues. Germline V gives CDR1 SGDLS, CDR2 YYNGEE. In nucleotides, the CDR3 is TGTGCCAGCAGCGTAGCCCAAGGGGGAGCAGGGTGGAACACTGAAGCTTTCTTT. This translates into CASSVAQGGAGWNTEAFF. The complete variable domain, with remaining parts taken from reference TRBV9 and TRBJ1-1, reads DSGVTQTPKHLITATGQRVTLRCSPRSGDLSVYWYQQSLDQGLQFLIQYYNGEERAKGNILERFSAQQFPDLHSELNLSSLELGDSALYFCASSVAQGGAGWNTEAFFGQGTRLTVV.

CDR3 nucleotide sequence: TGTGCCAGCAGCCAGGACAGGTTTGGGGGCTACACCTTC. As protein: CASSQDRFGGYTF. The V gene is TRBV5-6, the J gene TRBJ1-2, with 7 positions matching TRBD1. V was clipped by 4 bases and J by 8 bases; unmatched bases: 8. CDR1 and CDR2 from the germline V gene are SGHDT and YYEEEE. The CDR3 is made up of 13 amino acids.

The rearrangement joins TRBV28 to TRBJ2-7, with 7 bases identical to TRBD2. V gave up 5 bases and J gave up 3 bases; unmatched junction bases: 10. Germline V CDR1 and CDR2: MDHEN, SYDVKM. The CDR3 is made up of 15 amino acids. In DNA form, the CDR3 reads TGTGCCAGCAGTGGAACTAGCGATCCCCTCTACGAGCAGTACTTC. This encodes CASSGTSDPLYEQYF.

The chain carries TRBV7-3 and TRBJ2-7; 10 bases map to TRBD2. From germline, CDR1 is SGHTA and CDR2 FQGTGA. This CDR3 has 15 amino acids. V lost 4 bases to trimming and J lost 5 bases; unmatched junction nucleotides: 8. CDR3 residues: CASSSASGSHHEQYF. CDR3 nucleotides: TGTGCCAGCAGCTCCGCTAGCGGGAGCCATCACGAGCAGTACTTC.

This chain uses TRBV20-1 with TRBJ1-2, with 7 bases fitting TRBD1. The CDR3 length is 14 residues. Germline-derived CDR1 and CDR2 are DFQATT and SNEGSKA (reference sequence). Trimming cost V 3 bases and J 6 bases; bases outside gene matches: 10. The CDR3 spells CSASGTAPRDGYTF. The CDR3 DNA follows: TGCAGTGCTAGCGGGACAGCCCCGAGGGATGGCTACACCTTC.

This clonotype was observed at least ten times. This sequence joins TRBV5-1 and TRBJ1-6; the D gene is possibly TRBD1 (5 bases). Trimming removed 1 base from V and 5 bases from J, with 10 bases in between. Per the germline V gene, CDR1 is SGHRS and CDR2 is YFSETQ. The CDR3 length is 15 residues. DNA of the CDR3: TGCGCCAGCAGCTTGTCCAGGGTAGATAATTCACCCCTCCACTTT. Amino acid sequence: CASSLSRVDNSPLHF.

The gene calls are TRBV7-2 and TRBJ2-5; no reliable D call. From germline, CDR1 is SGHTA and CDR2 FQGNSA. The CDR3 is 14 amino acids. Between the trimmed V and J ends, which lost 0 bases and 9 bases, there was a span of 14 bases. The CDR3 here is CASSLAPTTKAQYF. Here the CDR3 DNA reads TGTGCCAGCAGCTTAGCCCCGACCACAAAGGCCCAGTACTTC.

V gene TRBV5-1 combines with J gene TRBJ1-6, with D perhaps TRBD1 (5 bases). The CDR3 consists of 13 residues. Germline CDR1 is SGHRS and CDR2 is YFSETQ. V was shortened by 6 bases and J by 9 bases, with 13 bases between the two germline ends. The CDR3 here is CASTIDGGSPLHF. The CDR3 nucleotides read TGCGCCAGCACTATTGATGGGGGTTCACCCCTCCACTTT.

CDR3 sequence: CASKERAGGANTGELFF. CDR3 nucleotide sequence: TGTGCCAGTAAGGAACGGGCGGGAGGGGCCAACACCGGGGAGCTGTTTTTT. The chain employs TRBV19 and TRBJ2-2, with 9 bases fitting TRBD2. The CDR3 totals 17 residues. J lost 2 bases, V lost 7 bases, and 11 bases had no gene match. Germline loops: CDR1 LNHDA, CDR2 SQIVND (reference sequence).

The chain couples TRBV2 to TRBJ2-7, with a weak D call TRBD2 (6 bases). This CDR3 region has 14 residues. Trimming cost V 7 bases and J 2 bases, with 15 bases left between them. From germline, CDR1 is SNHLY and CDR2 FYNNEI. The CDR3 DNA sequence: TGTGCCAGCAATGCTCCGGGAGAAGCCTACGAGCAGTACTTC. It encodes CASNAPGEAYEQYF.

This clonotype has a handful of counts. The chain couples TRBV5-1 to TRBJ2-5; D possibly corresponds to TRBD2 (6 bases). The V gene lost 5 bases and the J gene lost 1 base, with 18 bases spanning the gap. CDR1 is SGHRS, CDR2 YFSETQ, per germline. CDR3 length: 16 amino acids. CDR3: CASRASSAGLQETQYF. As DNA, the CDR3 is TGCGCCAGCAGGGCGTCCTCAGCGGGTCTCCAAGAGACCCAGTACTTC.

The rearrangement links TRBV24-1 to TRBJ2-7; D is perhaps TRBD2 (6 bases). The V end was cut by 7 bases, the J end by 0 bases, with 12 bases between. The CDR3 has 14 residues. Looked up from germline, CDR1 is KGHDR and CDR2 is SFDVKD. The DNA for the CDR3 is TGTGCCACCAGCTCGGGAGCCAACTCCTACGAGCAGTACTTC. This gives the protein CATSSGANSYEQYF.

This clonotype has at least ten counts. The J gene is TRBJ2-5, the V gene TRBV7-9, with D hard to call. V was trimmed by 1 base and J by 13 bases, leaving 13 bases between them. The CDR3 consists of 12 residues. CDR1 is SEHNR, CDR2 FQNEAQ, per germline (reference sequence). DNA of the CDR3: TGTGCCAGCAGCTTAGACCAACTACTCGTGTACTTC. Amino acid sequence: CASSLDQLLVYF.

A remark on this clonotype: The junction departs from germline at one end; a sequencing error may be responsible. The V and J genes are TRBV19 and TRBJ1-1, with D tentatively TRBD1 (5 bases). The germline V gene encodes CDR1 LNHDA and CDR2 SQIVND (reference sequence). The CDR3 runs to 13 residues. CDR3 loop: CASSGRMFAEACF. The CDR3 nucleotides read TGTGCCAGTTCGGGACGGATGTTCGCTGAAGCTTGCTTT. Together with reference TRBV19 and TRBJ1-1, the CDR3 gives the full variable domain: DGGITQSPKYLFRKEGQNVTLSCEQNLNHDAMYWYRQDPGQGLRLIYYSQIVNDFQKGDIAEGYSVSREKKESFPLTVTSAQKNPTAFYLCASSGRMFAEACFGQGTRLTVV.

This sequence joins TRBV20-1 and TRBJ1-6; unclear D gene. Trimming left V 6 bases short and J 11 bases short, with 11 bases between. The CDR3 is 11 residues long. Germline CDR1 and CDR2: DFQATT and SNEGSKA (reference sequence). The CDR3 DNA follows: TGCAGTGCAGCTAGCGGAGCACCCCTCCACTTT. Protein product: CSAASGAPLHF.

The chain uses TRBV10-3 and TRBJ2-5, with no clear D. Germline V CDR1 and CDR2: ENHRY, SYGVKD. The CDR3 covers 13 residues. V lost 4 bases and J 5 bases, leaving 11 bases between the germline ends. The CDR3 loop reads CAISAHSRETQYF. DNA for the CDR3: TGTGCCATCAGTGCGCACTCCCGGGAGACCCAGTACTTC.

The chain combines TRBV7-2 with TRBJ2-5; tentative D call: TRBD1 (6 bases). Germline lookup yields CDR1 SGHTA and CDR2 FQGNSA. This CDR3 is 14 amino acids long. Trimming shortened V by 4 bases and J by 4 bases, and 13 bases separated the two germline ends. CDR3 amino acids: CASSSPGTIETQYF. The CDR3 nucleotides are TGTGCCAGCAGCTCCCCCGGGACAATAGAGACCCAGTACTTC. Together with reference TRBV7-2 and TRBJ2-5, the CDR3 gives the full variable domain: GAGVSQSPSNKVTEKGKDVELRCDPISGHTALYWYRQSLGQGLEFLIYFQGNSAPDKSGLPSDRFSAERTGGSVSTLTIQRTQQEDSAVYLCASSSPGTIETQYFGPGTRLLVL.